Below, 25 T cell receptor beta chains from the same sample are listed, as sequenced in a study of shared clonotypes between healthy human individuals. Assay: immunoSEQ multiplex PCR; the TCRdb copy retains only in-frame clones and omits some. Among around 120,000 clones listed, 65% to 75% were seen once. Source material: memory CD8+ T cells sorted from blood. The subset: CD45RO+ cells pooled with CCR7-negative TemRA cells. These receptors originate from a woman younger than 45 in good health.

This clone has only a few counts. This sequence joins TRBV19 and TRBJ1-5; D might be TRBD1 (5 bases). The CDR3 totals 17 residues. Germline-derived CDR1 and CDR2 are LNHDA and SQIVND (reference sequence). Deletions cut 6 bases from V and 0 bases from J, with 18 bases between. CDR3 loop: CASRIGADSPSNQPQHF. The CDR3 DNA is TGTGCCAGTAGGATTGGGGCAGATTCCCCTAGCAATCAGCCCCAGCATTTT.

The rearrangement links TRBV25-1 to TRBJ2-4; TRBD2 aligns across 7 bases. Germline V gene data show CDR1 as MGHDK and CDR2 as SYGVNS. Trimming removed 3 bases from V and 2 bases from J; junction bases left unmatched: 4. The CDR3 is 15 residues long. The CDR3 is CASSETSSSKNIQYF. The CDR3 nucleotides are TGTGCCAGCAGTGAGACTAGCTCATCCAAAAACATTCAGTACTTC.

The CDR3 region is CASATGQGSDTQYF. In nucleotides, the CDR3 is TGTGCCAGCGCTACGGGACAGGGCTCAGATACGCAGTATTTT. V is TRBV2 and J is TRBJ2-3; 9 bases agree with TRBD1. This CDR3 region has 14 residues. CDR1 and CDR2 from the germline V gene are SNHLY and FYNNEI. V was pared by 8 bases and J by 4 bases, with 7 bases of the junction left unmatched.

The rearrangement joins TRBV28 to TRBJ2-5; 7 bases align to TRBD2. This CDR3 is 15 amino acids long. The junction had 11 bases not matched to a gene; V was cut back by 3 bases and J by 7 bases. Germline CDR1 and CDR2: MDHEN and SYDVKM. This chain's CDR3 is CASSLSGTTFGTQYF. Here the CDR3 DNA reads TGTGCCAGCAGTTTGTCCGGGACTACCTTTGGGACCCAGTACTTC.

V usage is TRBV15 and J usage is TRBJ2-5, with D maybe TRBD1 (6 bases). V shed 4 bases and J shed 0 bases, with 9 bases lying between them. This CDR3 region has 14 residues. Germline CDR1 is LNHNV and CDR2 is YYDKDF (reference sequence). The CDR3 DNA reads as TGTGCCACCAGCATCTACAGGGACCAAGAGACCCAGTACTTC. This codes for CATSIYRDQETQYF.

The chain is built from TRBV28 and TRBJ2-7; D is unresolved. CDR1 is MDHEN, CDR2 SYDVKM, per germline. This CDR3 has 12 residues. V was pared by 5 bases and J by 2 bases, with 7 bases between. The DNA of the CDR3 is TGTGCCAGCAGTCGACACCCCTACGAGCAGTACTTC. Protein sequence: CASSRHPYEQYF.

This clone was recorded at least ten times. Here the CDR3 DNA reads TGTGCCAGCAGCTTAGTAGGGGCAGGCAATCAGCCCCAGCATTTT. Translating gives CASSLVGAGNQPQHF. This chain connects TRBV11-2 to TRBJ1-5, with a possible D match to TRBD1 (5 bases). The germline V and J ends were trimmed by 1 base and 2 bases, with 9 bases remaining between them. Per germline, CDR1 SGHAT and CDR2 FQNNGV. The CDR3 spans 15 residues.

This clone was counted a single time. CDR3 bases: TGTGCCTGCACCCAACCGGACAGGGGGCTGCTCGGCTACACCTTC. Translation: CACTQPDRGLLGYTF. The chain has TRBV28 and TRBJ1-2; 11 nucleotides align to TRBD1. The CDR3 totals 15 residues. CDR1 and CDR2 (germline): MDHEN, SYDVKM. Germline trimming cut 11 bases from V and 8 bases from J; bases unmatched to any gene: 16.

The V call is TRBV30, the J call TRBJ2-3; 8 bases fit TRBD2. The V gene's germline CDR1 is GTSNPN and CDR2 SVGIG (reference sequence). The CDR3 sequence is 13 residues long. The V and J ends lost 5 bases and 3 bases, in that order; junction bases with no gene match: 4. CDR3 in amino acids: CAWQGLETDTQYF. The DNA of the CDR3 is TGTGCCTGGCAGGGACTAGAAACAGATACGCAGTATTTT.

Note on this clone: Other DNA variants within this sample encode the same CDR3. This rearrangement joins TRBV5-8 to TRBJ2-2; D could derive from TRBD1 or TRBD2 (5 bases each). CDR1 is SGHTS and CDR2 is YDEGEE in the germline V gene. Trimming removed 5 bases at V and 0 bases at J, with 11 bases between. The CDR3 runs to 15 residues. The CDR3 DNA sequence: TGTGCCAGCAGTACCGGGACGACGAACACCGGGGAGCTGTTTTTT. The encoded protein is CASSTGTTNTGELFF.

The chain carries TRBV25-1 and TRBJ2-1; either TRBD1 or TRBD2 may supply D (5 bases each). Trimming removed 4 bases at V and 0 bases at J, with 19 bases between. This CDR3 is 18 amino acids long. The germline CDR1 and CDR2 sequences are MGHDK and SYGVNS. CDR3 loop: CASSGGIPRGASYNEQFF. CDR3 nucleotide sequence: TGTGCCAGCAGTGGAGGGATTCCTCGAGGGGCCTCCTACAATGAGCAGTTCTTC.

The CDR3 here is CASSLFGGRELFF. As DNA, the CDR3 is TGCGCCAGCAGCTTGTTTGGTGGAAGGGAGCTGTTTTTT. V is TRBV5-1 and J is TRBJ2-2; D remains ambiguous. Germline values: CDR1 SGHRS, CDR2 YFSETQ. The V end lost 1 base, the J end lost 9 bases, and 10 bases lay between the germline ends. The CDR3 covers 13 residues.

DNA of the CDR3: TGTGCCAGCGGGGATTCTAGCGGGGTCCCCTACGAGCAGTACTTC. Translation: CASGDSSGVPYEQYF. V is TRBV2 and J is TRBJ2-7; 9 nucleotides match TRBD2. The CDR3 sequence is 15 residues long. V was pared by 8 bases and J by 2 bases, with 10 bases of the junction left unmatched. The germline CDR1 and CDR2 sequences are SNHLY and FYNNEI.

This chain connects TRBV10-3 to TRBJ2-1; 9 bases map to TRBD2. CDR1 is ENHRY, CDR2 SYGVKD, per germline. The ends lost 0 bases at V and 5 bases at J; junction bases unmatched: 8. The CDR3 is 17 amino acids. The CDR3 loop reads CAISESGASGDNNEQFF. In nucleotides, the CDR3 is TGTGCCATCAGTGAGTCAGGAGCTAGCGGGGACAACAATGAGCAGTTCTTC.

V usage is TRBV15 and J usage is TRBJ1-1; D gene unclear. Germline values: CDR1 LNHNV, CDR2 YYDKDF (reference sequence). With 3 bases removed from V and 1 base from J, the gap between germline ends came to 6 bases. There are 13 residues in the CDR3. CDR3 sequence (DNA): TGTGCCACCAGCAGTCGGGCGAACACTGAAGCTTTCTTT. Amino acids: CATSSRANTEAFF.

The chain carries TRBV6-1 and TRBJ1-1, with D possibly being TRBD1 (5 bases). There are 13 residues in the CDR3. Germline V gives CDR1 MNHNS, CDR2 SASEGT. V lost 8 bases to trimming and J lost 1 base, with 11 bases between them. This CDR3 is CASSGRENTEAFF. The CDR3 DNA reads TGTGCCAGCTCGGGCAGGGAGAACACTGAAGCTTTCTTT.

The chain links TRBV29-1 to TRBJ1-6; D perhaps matches TRBD1 (5 bases). Germline CDR1 SQVTM, CDR2 ANQGSEA. The V end lost 5 bases, the J end lost 9 bases, and 17 bases lay between the germline ends. This CDR3 contains 14 residues. In nucleotides, the CDR3 is TGCAGCGTTCAATCCGGGACTGGGGGTTCACCCCTCCACTTT. Protein sequence: CSVQSGTGGSPLHF.

V gene TRBV5-5 combines with J gene TRBJ2-6; no firm D call. With 7 bases removed from V and 5 bases from J, the gap between germline ends came to 22 bases. Looked up from germline, CDR1 is SGHKS and CDR2 is YYEKEE (reference sequence). This CDR3 spans 17 amino acids. Here the CDR3 DNA reads TGTGCCAGCCTAAGAACTGTCGCACAAAGTCGGGCCAACGTCCTGACTTTC. Encoded protein: CASLRTVAQSRANVLTF.

This clone was seen many times. V and J are TRBV6-1 and TRBJ2-1, with 11 nucleotides matching TRBD2. The germline CDR1 and CDR2 sequences are MNHNS and SASEGT. The CDR3 spans 15 residues. After removal of 6 bases from V and 7 bases from J, the junction contained 8 bases not matched to a gene. The CDR3 sequence: CASSLAGGSPNEQFF. CDR3 DNA: TGTGCCAGCAGCTTAGCGGGAGGGTCCCCTAATGAGCAGTTCTTC.

Notes on this clone: Compared with germline, one end of the junction differs, possibly owing to a read error. The chain's CDR3 is CATERPSVLGF. The CDR3 bases are TGTGCCACCGAAAGGCCCTCCGTTCTAGGCTTC. This chain uses TRBV19 with TRBJ2-7; no reliable D call. Germline V lookup: CDR1 LNHDA, CDR2 SQIVND (reference sequence). The CDR3 consists of 11 residues.

The chain uses TRBV4-1 and TRBJ2-1; perhaps TRBD1 as D (5 bases). Germline V gives CDR1 MGHRA, CDR2 YSYEKL. The CDR3 contains 15 residues. V lost 2 bases, J lost 5 bases, and 13 bases lay in between. The CDR3 spells CASSQKGWLNNEQFF. In nucleotides, the CDR3 is TGCGCCAGCAGCCAAAAGGGGTGGCTGAACAATGAGCAGTTCTTC.

This clone came up a few times. This sequence joins TRBV28 and TRBJ2-6; TRBD2 matches 8 bases. V lost 5 bases, J lost 1 base, and 19 bases stayed unmatched. This CDR3 has 21 residues. Germline CDR1 is MDHEN and CDR2 is SYDVKM. CDR3 in amino acids: CASSPLPSGSLSASGANVLTF. CDR3 bases: TGTGCCAGCAGTCCTCTCCCGAGCGGGAGCCTAAGCGCGTCTGGGGCCAACGTCCTGACTTTC.

V gene TRBV15 combines with J gene TRBJ1-3; TRBD1 agrees at 9 bases. The V gene's germline CDR1 is LNHNV and CDR2 YYDKDF (reference sequence). This CDR3 is 15 amino acids long. V shed 2 bases and J 5 bases; nucleotides not matched to a gene: 4. The DNA for the CDR3 is TGTGCCACCAGCAGAAACAGGGGGCAACGAAACACCATATATTTT. It encodes CATSRNRGQRNTIYF. The full variable domain, with the rest looked up from reference TRBV15 and TRBJ1-3, is DAMVIQNPRYQVTQFGKPVTLSCSQTLNHNVMYWYQQKSSQAPKLLFHYYDKDFNNEADTPDNFQSRRPNTSFCFLDIRSPGLGDTAMYLCATSRNRGQRNTIYFGEGSWLTVV.

J is TRBJ1-5 and V is TRBV4-1; maybe TRBD1 (5 bases). The V end was cut by 0 bases, the J end by 6 bases, with 12 bases between. Germline V CDR1 and CDR2: MGHRA, YSYEKL. The CDR3 has 15 residues. The CDR3 nucleotides read TGCGCCAGCAGCCAAGATGGTTGGGGGTCTCAGCCCCAGCATTTT. Amino acid sequence: CASSQDGWGSQPQHF.

This clone is medium-sized by share. J is TRBJ1-4 and V is TRBV25-1; TRBD1 matches 9 bases. CDR3 length: 14 residues. From germline, CDR1 is MGHDK and CDR2 SYGVNS. V lost 6 bases, J lost 8 bases, and 7 bases stayed unmatched. The CDR3 nucleotides are TGTGCCAGCAGCCCGGGACAGGGAAGGGAAAAACTGTTTTTT. Translated, it gives CASSPGQGREKLFF.